This T cell receptor (beta chain) was observed in a study of shared clonotypes between healthy human individuals. Notes on the study in general: Clonotypes shared by all four sorted-subset donors had higher generation probabilities than non-shared clonotypes.

Concerning this clone itself: Its matching antigen is unknown.

Profiling relied on immunoSEQ multiplex PCR, and the TCRdb table lists in-frame clones only, not all of them. Altogether some 200,000 clones are present, over 60% being singletons, with the ten largest covering roughly 10%. Investigators divided CD4+ cells into CD45RA+ naive and CD45RA-negative memory subsets. In germline, CDR1 is LNHDA, CDR2 SQIVND (reference sequence). The ends were cut back, 5 bases at V and 0 bases at J, with 14 bases in the middle. The length of the CDR3 is 16 residues. The chain employs TRBV19 and TRBJ2-1; weak D call: TRBD2 (6 bases). The sequenced sample consisted of memory CD4+ T cells sorted from blood. Specified subset: CD45RA-negative fraction. This receptor was taken from a man in his thirties or forties in good health. The CDR3 loop reads CASSPRDSSSYNEQFF. In nucleotides, the CDR3 is TGTGCCAGTAGTCCCCGGGACTCGAGCTCCTACAATGAGCAGTTCTTC.